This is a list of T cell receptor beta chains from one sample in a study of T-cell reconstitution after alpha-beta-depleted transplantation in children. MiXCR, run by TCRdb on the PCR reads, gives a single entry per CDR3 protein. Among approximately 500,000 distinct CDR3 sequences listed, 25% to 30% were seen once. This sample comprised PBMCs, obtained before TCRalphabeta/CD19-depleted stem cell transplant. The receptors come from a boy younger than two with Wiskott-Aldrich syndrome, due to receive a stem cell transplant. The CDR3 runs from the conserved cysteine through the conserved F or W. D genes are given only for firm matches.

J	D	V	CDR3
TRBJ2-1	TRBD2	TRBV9	CASSWGLALYNEQFF
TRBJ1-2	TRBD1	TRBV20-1	CSASSLDRGSNGYTF
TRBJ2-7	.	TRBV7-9	CASSLPDRSYEQYF
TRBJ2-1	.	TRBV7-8	CASIVQASVFNEQFF
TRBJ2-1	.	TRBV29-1	CSVHSHRDGYNEQFF
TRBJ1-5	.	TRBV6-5	CASSYSVNQPQHF
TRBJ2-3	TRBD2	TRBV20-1	CSANGLAEGDTQYF
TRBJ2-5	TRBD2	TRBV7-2	CASSYVRPGTIKTQYF
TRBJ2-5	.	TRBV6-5	CASSYSGVPETQYF
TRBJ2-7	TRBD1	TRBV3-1	CASSQRDRAEYEQYF
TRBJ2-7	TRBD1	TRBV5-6	CASSLPGQGTSYEQYF
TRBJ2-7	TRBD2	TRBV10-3	CAISPGLAGEEQYF
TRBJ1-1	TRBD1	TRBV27	CASSLSDRRTEAFF
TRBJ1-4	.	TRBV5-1	CASSLGGGATNEKLFF
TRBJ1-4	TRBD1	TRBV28	CASSPGTGPEKLFF
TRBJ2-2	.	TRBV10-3	CAISKRAGELFF
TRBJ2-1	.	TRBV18	CASSPQGLSYNEQFF
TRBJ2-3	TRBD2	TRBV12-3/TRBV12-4	CASSLGLAGVTSTDTQYF
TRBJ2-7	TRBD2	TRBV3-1	CASSQDGARSGSWYEQYF
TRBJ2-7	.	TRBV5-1	CASSLEKVTEQYF
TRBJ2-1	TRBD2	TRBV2	CATTRLAGDEQFF
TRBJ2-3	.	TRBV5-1	CASSPSRTGEPDF
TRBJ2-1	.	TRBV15	CATSPPGPRGNEQFF
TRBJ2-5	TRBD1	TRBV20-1	CSALRGTAIQETQYF
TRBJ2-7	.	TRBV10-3	CAISLSSRGEQYF
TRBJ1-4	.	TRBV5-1	CASSLGQVNEKLFF
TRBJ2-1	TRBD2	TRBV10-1	CASGGTRTSGRVWNEQFF
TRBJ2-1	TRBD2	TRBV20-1	CSARPTSGDSYNEQFF
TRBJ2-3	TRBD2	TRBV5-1	CASNQGLAGPDTQYF
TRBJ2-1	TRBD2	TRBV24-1	CATSYSGSYNEQFF
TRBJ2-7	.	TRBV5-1	CASSSTPHIPTHYEQYF
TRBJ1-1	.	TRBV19	CASIGLGHTEAFF
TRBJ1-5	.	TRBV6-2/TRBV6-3	CASRARDSNQPQHF
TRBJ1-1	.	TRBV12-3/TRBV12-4	CASSLWLAFLTEAFF
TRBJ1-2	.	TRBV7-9	CASTAQIYGYTF
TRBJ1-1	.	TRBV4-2	CARRPVNTEAFF
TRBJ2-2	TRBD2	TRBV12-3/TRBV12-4	CASRAPSGRSVTGELFF
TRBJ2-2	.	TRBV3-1	CASSQLGFAGELFF
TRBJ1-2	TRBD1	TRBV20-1	CSASQGARYGYTF
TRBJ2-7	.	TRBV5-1	CASSSDSNNEQYF
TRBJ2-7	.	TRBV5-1	CASSFDTYEQYF
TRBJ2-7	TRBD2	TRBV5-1	CASSQTSDPYYEQYF
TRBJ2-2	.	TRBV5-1	CASGETGELFF
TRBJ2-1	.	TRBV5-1	CASSLVARRHNEQFF
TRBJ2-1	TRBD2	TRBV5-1	CASSPRWGRDNEQFF
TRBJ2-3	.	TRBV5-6	CASSLGLHTDTQYF
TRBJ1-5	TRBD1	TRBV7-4	CASGTGDSLRGNQPQHF
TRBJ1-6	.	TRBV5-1	CASSHRPVGLDSPLHF
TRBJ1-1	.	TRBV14	CASSQVGIFAEAFF
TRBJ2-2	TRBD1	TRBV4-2	CASSLAMTGGAEGELFF
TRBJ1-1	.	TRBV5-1	CASSLAGVVNTEAFF
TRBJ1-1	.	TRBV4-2	CASSPRARNTEAFF
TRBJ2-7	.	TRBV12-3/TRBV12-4	CASSILGNYEQYF
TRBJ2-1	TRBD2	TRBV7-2	CASSLEGTSGSFNEQFF
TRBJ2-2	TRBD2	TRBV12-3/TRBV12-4	CASSPGLAGGELFF